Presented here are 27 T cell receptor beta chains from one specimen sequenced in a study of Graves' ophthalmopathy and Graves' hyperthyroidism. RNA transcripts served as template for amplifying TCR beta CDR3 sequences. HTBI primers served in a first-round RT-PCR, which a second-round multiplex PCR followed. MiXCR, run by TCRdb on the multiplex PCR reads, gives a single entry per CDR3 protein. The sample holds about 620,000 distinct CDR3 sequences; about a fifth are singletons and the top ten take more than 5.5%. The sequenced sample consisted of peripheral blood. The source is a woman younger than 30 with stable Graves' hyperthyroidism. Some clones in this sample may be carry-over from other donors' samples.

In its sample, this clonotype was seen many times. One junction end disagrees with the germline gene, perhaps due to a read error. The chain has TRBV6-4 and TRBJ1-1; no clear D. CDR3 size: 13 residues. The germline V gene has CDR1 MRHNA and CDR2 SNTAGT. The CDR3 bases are TGTGCCAGCAGGTTGGAGCTGAACACTGTAGCTTTCTTC. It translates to CASRLELNTVAFF.

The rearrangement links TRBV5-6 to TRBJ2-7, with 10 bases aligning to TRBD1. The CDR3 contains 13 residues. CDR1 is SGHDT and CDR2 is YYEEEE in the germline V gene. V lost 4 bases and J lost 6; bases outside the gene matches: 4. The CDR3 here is CASSKGQGFEQYF. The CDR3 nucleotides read TGTGCCAGCAGCAAGGGACAGGGGTTCGAGCAGTACTTC.

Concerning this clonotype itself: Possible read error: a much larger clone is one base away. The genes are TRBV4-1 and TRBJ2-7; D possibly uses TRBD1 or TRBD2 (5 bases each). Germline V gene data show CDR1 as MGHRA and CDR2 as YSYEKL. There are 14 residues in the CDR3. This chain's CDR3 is CASSQDQGPYEQCF. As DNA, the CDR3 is TGCGCCAGCAGCCAAGATCAGGGACCATACGAGCAGTGCTTC.

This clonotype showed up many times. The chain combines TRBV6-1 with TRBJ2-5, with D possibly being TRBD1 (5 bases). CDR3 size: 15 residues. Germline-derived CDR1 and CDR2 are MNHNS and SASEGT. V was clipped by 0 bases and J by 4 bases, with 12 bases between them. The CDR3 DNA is TGTGCCAGCAGTGAAGCGAGCAGGGTTCTAGAGACCCAGTACTTC. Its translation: CASSEASRVLETQYF.

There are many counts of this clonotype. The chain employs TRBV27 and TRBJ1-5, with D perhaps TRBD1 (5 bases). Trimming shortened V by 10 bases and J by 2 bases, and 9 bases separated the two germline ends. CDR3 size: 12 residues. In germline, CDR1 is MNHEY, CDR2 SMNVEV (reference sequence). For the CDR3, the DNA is TGTGCCAAACAGGCAGGCAATCAGCCCCAGCATTTT. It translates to CAKQAGNQPQHF.

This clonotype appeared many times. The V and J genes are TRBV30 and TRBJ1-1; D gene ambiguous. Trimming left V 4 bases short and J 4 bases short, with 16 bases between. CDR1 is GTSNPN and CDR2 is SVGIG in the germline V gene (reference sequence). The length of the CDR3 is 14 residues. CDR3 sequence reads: CAWKGPRWGTEAFF. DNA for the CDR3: TGTGCCTGGAAAGGCCCCCGTTGGGGCACTGAAGCTTTCTTT.

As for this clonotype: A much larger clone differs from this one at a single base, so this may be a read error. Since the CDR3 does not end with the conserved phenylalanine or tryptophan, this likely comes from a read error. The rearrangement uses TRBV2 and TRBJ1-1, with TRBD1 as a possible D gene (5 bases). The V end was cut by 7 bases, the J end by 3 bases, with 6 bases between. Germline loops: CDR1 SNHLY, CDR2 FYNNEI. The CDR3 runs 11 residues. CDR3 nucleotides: TGTGCCAGCATGACAGACACTGAAGCTTTCTTG. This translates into CASMTDTEAFL.

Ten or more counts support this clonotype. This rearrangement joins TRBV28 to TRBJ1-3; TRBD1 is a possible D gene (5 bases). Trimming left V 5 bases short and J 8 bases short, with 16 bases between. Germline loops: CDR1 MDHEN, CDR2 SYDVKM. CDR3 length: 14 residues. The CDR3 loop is CASSPQDGPDTIYF. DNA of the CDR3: TGTGCCAGCAGTCCACAGGACGGACCGGACACCATATATTTT.

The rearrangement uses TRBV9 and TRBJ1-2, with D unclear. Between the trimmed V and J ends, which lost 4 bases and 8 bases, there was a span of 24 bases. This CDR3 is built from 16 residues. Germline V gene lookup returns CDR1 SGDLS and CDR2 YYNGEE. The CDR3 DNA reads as TGTGCCAGCAGCCCTCGATCGCCCGGACTACACGGGGGCTACACCTTC. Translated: CASSPRSPGLHGGYTF.

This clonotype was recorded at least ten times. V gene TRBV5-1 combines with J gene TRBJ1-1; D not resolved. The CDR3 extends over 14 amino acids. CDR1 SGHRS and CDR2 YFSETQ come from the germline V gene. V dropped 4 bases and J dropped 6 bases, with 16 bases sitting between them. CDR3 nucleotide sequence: TGCGCCAGCAGCCGCGATCACCCGCCTCCTGAAGCTTTCTTT. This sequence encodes CASSRDHPPPEAFF.

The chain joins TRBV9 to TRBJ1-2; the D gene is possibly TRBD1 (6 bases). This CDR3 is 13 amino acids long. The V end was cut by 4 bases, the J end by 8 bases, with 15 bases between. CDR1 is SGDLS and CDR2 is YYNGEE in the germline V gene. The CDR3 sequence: CASSPPGQFGYTF. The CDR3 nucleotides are TGTGCCAGCAGCCCTCCCGGACAGTTCGGCTACACCTTC. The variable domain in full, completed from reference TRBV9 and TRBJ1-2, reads DSGVTQTPKHLITATGQRVTLRCSPRSGDLSVYWYQQSLDQGLQFLIQYYNGEERAKGNILERFSAQQFPDLHSELNLSSLELGDSALYFCASSPPGQFGYTFGSGTRLTVV.

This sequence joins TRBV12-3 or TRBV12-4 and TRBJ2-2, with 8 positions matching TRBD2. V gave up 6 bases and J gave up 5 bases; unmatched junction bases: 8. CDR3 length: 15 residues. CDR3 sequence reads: CASRGAGVVTGELFF. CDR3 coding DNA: TGTGCCAGCAGGGGAGCGGGAGTAGTTACCGGGGAGCTGTTTTTT.

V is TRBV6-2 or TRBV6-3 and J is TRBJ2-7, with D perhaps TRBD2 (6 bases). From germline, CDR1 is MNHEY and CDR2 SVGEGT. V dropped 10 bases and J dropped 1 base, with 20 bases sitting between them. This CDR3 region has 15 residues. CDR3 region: CATVRDSSGSYEQYF. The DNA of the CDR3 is TGTGCCACCGTAAGGGACTCCTCAGGTTCCTACGAGCAGTACTTC.

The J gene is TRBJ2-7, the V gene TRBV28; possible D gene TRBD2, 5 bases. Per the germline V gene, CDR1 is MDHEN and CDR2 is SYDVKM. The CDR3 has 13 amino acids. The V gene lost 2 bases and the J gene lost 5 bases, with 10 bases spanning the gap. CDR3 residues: CASSLRWGDEQYF. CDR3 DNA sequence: TGTGCCAGCAGTTTACGGTGGGGAGACGAGCAGTACTTC.

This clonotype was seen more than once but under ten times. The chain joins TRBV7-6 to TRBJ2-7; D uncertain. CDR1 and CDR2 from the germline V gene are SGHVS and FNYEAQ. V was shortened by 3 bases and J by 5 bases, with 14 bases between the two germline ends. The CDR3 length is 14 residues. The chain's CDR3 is CASSLGYGMDEQYF. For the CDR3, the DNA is TGTGCCAGCAGCTTGGGGTACGGAATGGACGAGCAGTACTTC. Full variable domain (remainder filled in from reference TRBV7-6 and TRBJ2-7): GAGVSQSPRYKVTKRGQDVALRCDPISGHVSLYWYRQALGQGPEFLTYFNYEAQQDKSGLPNDRFSAERPEGSISTLTIQRTEQRDSAMYRCASSLGYGMDEQYFGPGTRLTVT.

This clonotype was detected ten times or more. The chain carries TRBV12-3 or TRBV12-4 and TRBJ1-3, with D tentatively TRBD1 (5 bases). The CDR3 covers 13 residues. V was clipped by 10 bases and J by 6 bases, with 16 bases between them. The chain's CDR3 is CATSSGDLNTIYF. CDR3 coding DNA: TGTGCCACCTCGTCGGGGGATTTAAACACCATATATTTT.

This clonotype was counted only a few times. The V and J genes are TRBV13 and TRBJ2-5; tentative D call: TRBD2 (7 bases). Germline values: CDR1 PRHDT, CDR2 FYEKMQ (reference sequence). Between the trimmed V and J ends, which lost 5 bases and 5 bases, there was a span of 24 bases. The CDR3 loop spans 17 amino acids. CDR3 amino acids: CASSNIGGASRRETQYF. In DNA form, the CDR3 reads TGTGCCAGCAGCAATATTGGGGGGGCGAGTAGACGGGAGACCCAGTACTTC.

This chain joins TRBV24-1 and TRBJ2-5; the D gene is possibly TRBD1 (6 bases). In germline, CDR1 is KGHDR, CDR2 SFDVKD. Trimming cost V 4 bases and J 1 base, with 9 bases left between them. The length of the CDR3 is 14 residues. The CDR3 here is CATSDWTAQETQYF. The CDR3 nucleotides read TGTGCCACCAGTGACTGGACAGCCCAAGAGACCCAGTACTTC.

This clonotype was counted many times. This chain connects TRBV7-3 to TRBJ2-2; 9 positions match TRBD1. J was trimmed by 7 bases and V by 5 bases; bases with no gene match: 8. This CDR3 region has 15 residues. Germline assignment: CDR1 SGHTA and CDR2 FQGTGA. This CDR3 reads CASSAGTGRNGELFF. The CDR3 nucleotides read TGTGCCAGCAGCGCCGGGACAGGGAGGAACGGGGAGCTGTTTTTT.

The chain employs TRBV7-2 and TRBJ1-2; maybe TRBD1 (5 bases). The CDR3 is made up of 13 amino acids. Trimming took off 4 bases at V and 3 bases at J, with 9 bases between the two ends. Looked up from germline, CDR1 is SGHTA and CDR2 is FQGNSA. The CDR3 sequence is CASSSARDYGYTF. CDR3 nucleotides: TGTGCCAGCAGCTCGGCCAGGGACTATGGCTACACCTTC.

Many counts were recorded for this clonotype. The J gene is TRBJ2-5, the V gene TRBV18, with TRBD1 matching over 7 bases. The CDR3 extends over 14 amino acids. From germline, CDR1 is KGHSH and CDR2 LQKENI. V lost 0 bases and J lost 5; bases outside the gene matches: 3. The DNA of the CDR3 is TGTGCCAGCTCACCACCATCCAGGGGGGAGACCCAGTACTTC. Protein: CASSPPSRGETQYF.

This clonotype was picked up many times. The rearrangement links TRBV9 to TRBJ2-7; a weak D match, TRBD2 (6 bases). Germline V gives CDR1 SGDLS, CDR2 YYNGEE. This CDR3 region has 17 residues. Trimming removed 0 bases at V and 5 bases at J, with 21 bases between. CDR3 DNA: TGTGCCAGCAGCGTAGCGGGGGAAGGAGGGGCAGTAAACGAGCAGTACTTC. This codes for CASSVAGEGGAVNEQYF.

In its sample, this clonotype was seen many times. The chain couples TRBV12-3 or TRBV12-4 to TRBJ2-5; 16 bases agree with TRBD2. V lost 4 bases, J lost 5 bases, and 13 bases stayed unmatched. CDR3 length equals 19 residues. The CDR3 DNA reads TGTGCCAGCAGTTCTACGGGACTAGCGGGGGGGCCGGGCATTGAGACCCAGTACTTC. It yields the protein CASSSTGLAGGPGIETQYF.

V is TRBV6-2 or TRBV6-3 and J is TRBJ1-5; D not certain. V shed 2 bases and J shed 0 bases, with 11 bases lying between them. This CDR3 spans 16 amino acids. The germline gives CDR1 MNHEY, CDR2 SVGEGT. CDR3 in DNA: TGTGCCAGCAGTTACACCCCCTATTATAGCAATCAGCCCCAGCATTTT. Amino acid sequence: CASSYTPYYSNQPQHF.

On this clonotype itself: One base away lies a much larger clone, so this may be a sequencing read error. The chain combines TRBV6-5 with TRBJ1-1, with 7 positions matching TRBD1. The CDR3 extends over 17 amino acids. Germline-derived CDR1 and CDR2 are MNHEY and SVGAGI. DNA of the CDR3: TGTGCCAGCAGTTACCGCCCACAGGGGACGTTGAACACTGAAGCTTGCTTT. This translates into CASSYRPQGTLNTEACF.

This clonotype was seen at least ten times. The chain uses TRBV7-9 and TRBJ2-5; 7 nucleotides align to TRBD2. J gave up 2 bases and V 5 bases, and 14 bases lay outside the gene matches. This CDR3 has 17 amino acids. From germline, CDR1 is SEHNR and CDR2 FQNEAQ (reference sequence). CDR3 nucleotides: TGTGCCAGCAGCATTTATCGGACTAGGAGTGGGCAAGAGACCCAGTACTTC. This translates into CASSIYRTRSGQETQYF.

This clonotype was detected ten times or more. CDR3 DNA sequence: TGTGCCAGCAGTTACTGGGCGGGAGTCCCGCGGGGTACCGGGGAGCTGTTTTTT. It is translated as CASSYWAGVPRGTGELFF. The chain combines TRBV6-2 or TRBV6-3 with TRBJ2-2; 7 nucleotides line up with TRBD2. V shed 1 base, J shed 5 bases, and the junction held 13 bases outside the gene matches. Per germline, CDR1 MNHEY and CDR2 SVGEGT. The CDR3 totals 18 residues.